This passage covers 18 T cell receptor beta chains from one sample sequenced in a study of blood T cells in healthy people across ages. Next came a second PCR, run for about 6 to 12 cycles, which used a sample-barcoded 5' primer along with a J-beta primer mix. From the 5' RACE reads, TCRdb called clonotypes with MiXCR, one entry per CDR3 protein. The sample consists of 780,000 or so distinct CDR3 sequences, roughly 25% of them appearing once. These data were also reused for a study on T cells of mothers and their children.

The source material was blood. Receptors originate from a boy younger than 18 in good health.

This clonotype showed up just a few times. The rearrangement uses TRBV5-1 and TRBJ1-1; D is perhaps TRBD1 (5 bases). The V gene's germline CDR1 is SGHRS and CDR2 YFSETQ. The CDR3 has 14 amino acids. V gave up 0 bases and J gave up 5 bases, with 11 bases separating them. This CDR3 reads CASSLGQLATEAFF. CDR3 DNA sequence: TGCGCCAGCAGCTTGGGACAGCTGGCGACTGAAGCTTTCTTT.

This chain connects TRBV29-1 to TRBJ1-2, with TRBD1 as a possible D gene (5 bases). Germline CDR1 and CDR2: SQVTM and ANQGSEA. CDR3 length: 12 residues. V was clipped by 5 bases and J by 6 bases, with 13 bases between them. CDR3 loop: CSVSSGPHGYTF. CDR3 DNA: TGCAGCGTTTCCTCGGGGCCCCATGGCTACACCTTC.

This clonotype has only a few counts. V and J are TRBV9 and TRBJ1-6, with D hard to call. From germline, CDR1 is SGDLS and CDR2 YYNGEE. The CDR3 is made up of 14 amino acids. With 4 bases removed from V and 5 bases from J, the gap between germline ends came to 10 bases. The CDR3 nucleotides are TGTGCCAGCAGCCCGAGGGTTAATAATTCACCCCTCCACTTT. Residues: CASSPRVNNSPLHF.

This clonotype appeared a few times. The J gene is TRBJ2-5, the V gene TRBV24-1; TRBD1 matches 9 bases. Germline assignment: CDR1 KGHDR and CDR2 SFDVKD. The CDR3 extends over 15 amino acids. Trimming took 4 bases from V and 2 from J; bases not matched to a gene: 4. In DNA, the CDR3 is TGTGCCACCAGTGAGGGGACAGGGAGACAAGAGACCCAGTACTTC. Protein product: CATSEGTGRQETQYF.

This clonotype has only a few counts. This chain connects TRBV19 to TRBJ1-5; D is uncertain. With 5 bases removed from V and 4 bases from J, the gap between germline ends came to 18 bases. The CDR3 loop spans 16 amino acids. CDR1 is LNHDA, CDR2 SQIVND, per germline (reference sequence). CDR3 loop: CASSSHGRLKNQPQHF. CDR3 in DNA: TGTGCCAGTAGTTCGCATGGACGGCTGAAAAATCAGCCCCAGCATTTT.

This clonotype was detected a few times. The gene calls are TRBV4-3 and TRBJ1-4, with TRBD1 identical over 7 bases. The V segment lost 1 base and the J segment 6 bases; nucleotides outside the gene matches: 8. The CDR3 length is 16 residues. Per germline, CDR1 LGHNA and CDR2 YSLEER. The CDR3 DNA reads as TGCGCCAGCAGCCAAGTCCCGAACAGGGGAGATGAAAAACTGTTTTTT. It yields the protein CASSQVPNRGDEKLFF.

Only a few counts were recorded for this clonotype. No conserved phenylalanine or tryptophan ends this CDR3, so it is likely a read error. The V call is TRBV6-1, the J call TRBJ2-2; tentative D call: TRBD2 (5 bases). Germline assignment: CDR1 MNHNS and CDR2 SASEGT. This CDR3 is built from 15 residues. V was trimmed by 8 bases and J by 6 bases, leaving 19 bases between them. CDR3 residues: CASEWSRPGAGELFL. The CDR3 bases are TGTGCCAGCGAGTGGTCAAGGCCCGGGGCCGGGGAGCTGTTTCTT.

This clonotype has a handful of counts. The chain combines TRBV29-1 with TRBJ2-1; 10 bases fit TRBD2. With the DNA end fitting TRBJ2-5 better, the J assignment may be wrong. Germline V CDR1 and CDR2: SQVTM, ANQGSEA. The CDR3 has 15 amino acids. DNA of the CDR3: TGCAGCGTGAACCCCGGGACTAGCGAGCTTCTAACCCAGTACTTC. Translated, it gives CSVNPGTSELLTQYF.

The rearrangement uses TRBV20-1 and TRBJ2-7; the match to TRBD2 covers 7 bases. The germline gives CDR1 DFQATT, CDR2 SNEGSKA (reference sequence). V lost 5 bases to trimming and J lost 4 bases; unmatched junction nucleotides: 5. The CDR3 is 12 amino acids. The CDR3 nucleotides read TGCAGTGCTCATAGCGGGTCATACGAGCAGTACTTC. Translating it yields CSAHSGSYEQYF.

This chain joins TRBV29-1 and TRBJ2-3; D is possibly TRBD2 (5 bases). Germline loops: CDR1 SQVTM, CDR2 ANQGSEA. The germline V and J ends were trimmed by 1 base and 2 bases, with 10 bases remaining between them. The CDR3 has 14 amino acids. The CDR3 nucleotides are TGCAGCGTTGAAGGCCAGAGGGCCACAGATACGCAGTATTTT. Protein product: CSVEGQRATDTQYF.

This clonotype came up a few times. The chain carries TRBV29-1 and TRBJ2-3, with TRBD1 matching 12 bases. Losses at the gene ends were 5 bases for V and 4 bases for J; bases not matched to a gene: 7. This CDR3 region has 15 residues. CDR1 and CDR2 from the germline V gene are SQVTM and ANQGSEA. The CDR3 nucleotides are TGCAGCGTTATAACCGGGACAGGGGGCGCAGATACGCAGTATTTT. It translates to CSVITGTGGADTQYF.

This clonotype was found a few times. The V gene is TRBV4-1, the J gene TRBJ1-4, with D unresolved. Trimming removed 2 bases at V and 8 bases at J, with 18 bases between. CDR3 length equals 16 residues. CDR1 and CDR2 (germline): MGHRA, YSYEKL. The CDR3 nucleotides are TGCGCCAGCAGCCAAAGTGAACGAACCACGGGGGAAAAACTGTTTTTT. Protein product: CASSQSERTTGEKLFF.

The V and J genes are TRBV5-1 and TRBJ2-7; D unclear. Deletions cut 5 bases from V and 2 bases from J, with 14 bases between. Germline V gives CDR1 SGHRS, CDR2 YFSETQ. This CDR3 is 14 amino acids long. The CDR3 loop is CASSRKEGPYEQYF. The CDR3 DNA is TGCGCCAGCAGTCGGAAGGAAGGACCCTACGAGCAGTACTTC.

This clonotype showed up many times. This rearrangement joins TRBV4-3 to TRBJ2-3; TRBD1 or TRBD2 may be the D gene (6 bases each). Trimming removed 2 bases from V and 6 bases from J, with 12 bases in between. This CDR3 has 14 residues. CDR1 and CDR2 (germline): LGHNA, YSLEER. The CDR3, as DNA: TGCGCCAGCAGCCAACCGGGGGCCCCGGATACGCAGTATTTT. It is translated as CASSQPGAPDTQYF.

A few counts support this clonotype. CDR3: CSARDAGLAKNIQYF. The CDR3, as DNA: TGCAGTGCTAGAGATGCCGGGTTAGCCAAAAACATTCAGTACTTC. This sequence joins TRBV20-1 and TRBJ2-4; D unresolved. Trimming shortened V by 0 bases and J by 0 bases, and 9 bases separated the two germline ends. The CDR3 is 15 residues long. Germline loops: CDR1 DFQATT, CDR2 SNEGSKA (reference sequence).

The V call is TRBV30, the J call TRBJ2-7, with D possibly matching TRBD1 (7 bases). CDR1 is GTSNPN, CDR2 SVGIG, per germline (reference sequence). V was trimmed by 5 bases and J by 2 bases, leaving 13 bases between them. This CDR3 has 13 amino acids. CDR3: CAWQGGATYEQYF. The CDR3 region has the DNA TGTGCCTGGCAGGGGGGAGCAACCTACGAGCAGTACTTC.

The chain has TRBV30 and TRBJ2-3; a weak D match, TRBD1 (5 bases). Looked up from germline, CDR1 is GTSNPN and CDR2 is SVGIG (reference sequence). Trimming cost V 3 bases and J 3 bases, with 16 bases left between them. This CDR3 comprises 15 residues. In DNA form, the CDR3 reads TGTGCCTGGAGGCAAGACAGCTACGTAACAGATACGCAGTATTTT. As protein: CAWRQDSYVTDTQYF.

This clonotype occurred a few times. V is TRBV28 and J is TRBJ2-5, with a tentative D call TRBD2 (5 bases). The CDR3 is made up of 14 amino acids. Looked up from germline, CDR1 is MDHEN and CDR2 is SYDVKM. Trimming took 7 bases from V and 11 from J, leaving 23 bases between them. Here the CDR3 DNA reads TGTGCCAGCAACACCGGTGAGAGGGCAAGGGAGCAGTACTTC. This codes for CASNTGERAREQYF.